This T cell receptor beta chain came from a study of cytomegalovirus exposure and HLA in healthy donors. Concerning this clone itself: Its specificity is not known.

The germline CDR1 and CDR2 sequences are MDHEN and SYDVKM. The CDR3 sequence is 15 residues long. Trimming shortened V by 5 bases and J by 8 bases, and 20 bases separated the two germline ends. Study-level points and caveats: Reportedly, diagnosis of cytomegalovirus status by the classifier showed high specificity and sensitivity. The authors listed 180 or so TCR beta chains as cytomegalovirus-associated. The study found most TCR sequences rare, yet found some public TCRs in many donors.

Assay used: immunoSEQ multiplex PCR; TCRdb lists only in-frame clones, some missing. The sample lists 200,000 to 250,000 clones, approximately 87% seen once, with roughly 6% in the top ten. Input material: PBMCs. The V call is TRBV28, the J call TRBJ2-3, with D possibly being TRBD2 (5 bases). The sequence was collected from a woman in her late teens or twenties in good health and CMV-seronegative. The CDR3 region has the DNA TGTGCCAGCAGTGAGCCGGGATCAGCAAGGAGTACGCAGTATTTT. It codes for CASSEPGSARSTQYF.